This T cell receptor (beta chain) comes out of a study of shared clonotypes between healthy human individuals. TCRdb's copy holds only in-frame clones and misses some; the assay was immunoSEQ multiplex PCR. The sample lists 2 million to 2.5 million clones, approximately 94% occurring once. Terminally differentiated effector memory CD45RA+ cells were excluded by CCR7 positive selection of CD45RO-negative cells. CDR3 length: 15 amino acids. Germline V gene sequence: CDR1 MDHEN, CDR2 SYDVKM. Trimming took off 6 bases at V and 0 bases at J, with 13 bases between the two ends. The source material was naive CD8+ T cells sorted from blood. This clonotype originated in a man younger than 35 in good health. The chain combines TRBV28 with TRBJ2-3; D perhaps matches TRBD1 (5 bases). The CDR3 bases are TGTGCCAGCAGGGGCCGCGGACACAGCACAGATACGCAGTATTTT. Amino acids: CASRGRGHSTDTQYF. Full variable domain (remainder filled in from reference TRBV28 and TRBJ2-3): DVKVTQSSRYLVKRTGEKVFLECVQDMDHENMFWYRQDPGLGLRLIYFSYDVKMKEKGDIPEGYSVSREKKERFSLILESASTNQTSMYLCASRGRGHSTDTQYFGPGTRLTVL.